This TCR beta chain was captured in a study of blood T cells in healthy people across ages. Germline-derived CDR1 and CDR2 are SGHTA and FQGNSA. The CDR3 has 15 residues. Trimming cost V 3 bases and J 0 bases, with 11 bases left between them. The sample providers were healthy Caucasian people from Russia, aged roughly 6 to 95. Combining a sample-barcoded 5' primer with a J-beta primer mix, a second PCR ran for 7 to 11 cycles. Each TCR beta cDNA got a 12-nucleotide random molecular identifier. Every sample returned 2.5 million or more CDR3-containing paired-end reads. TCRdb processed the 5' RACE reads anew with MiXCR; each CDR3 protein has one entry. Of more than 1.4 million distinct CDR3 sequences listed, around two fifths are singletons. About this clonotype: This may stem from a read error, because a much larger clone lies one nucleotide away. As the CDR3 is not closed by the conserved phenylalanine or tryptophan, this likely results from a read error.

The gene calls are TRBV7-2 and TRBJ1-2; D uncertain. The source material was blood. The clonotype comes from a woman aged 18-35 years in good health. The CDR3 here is CASSFSGGANYGYTI. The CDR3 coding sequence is TGTGCCAGCAGCTTTTCAGGCGGAGCTAACTATGGCTACACCATC.